Listed below are T cell receptor beta chains from one sample, sequenced in a study of low-dose radiotherapy and immunotherapy resistance in tumors. TCRdb re-analysed the reads in MiXCR, keeping a single row per CDR3 protein. This table holds 65,000 to 90,000 distinct CDR3 sequences, approximately 20% found once. The sequences come from PBMCs, collected before treatment. The receptors originated from a male donor with prostate cancer. Each CDR3 is given with its conserved first and last residue. Each record gives: V gene, J gene, D gene, clone size, CDR3 DNA, CDR3 protein. D genes are given only for firm matches. Size is omitted from some rows. Given values are once, few, many or a class for expanded clones.

TRBV11-1,TRBJ1-1,-,many,TGTGCCAGCAGCTTGCAGGGAAGAGGGAACACTGAAGCTTTCTTT,CASSLQGRGNTEAFF
TRBV11-1,TRBJ2-5,-,many,TGTGCCAGCAGCTTAGGGGTGGGTAGCGGCGAAGAGACCCAGTACTTC,CASSLGVGSGEETQYF
TRBV29-1,TRBJ2-5,TRBD2,many,TGCAGCGTTGACCCCCAGGGAGTGACTAGCGGACAAGAGACCCAGTACTTC,CSVDPQGVTSGQETQYF
TRBV10-3,TRBJ1-3,-,many,TGTGCCATGGGCCTCTCAGCCGATGGAAACACCATATATTTT,CAMGLSADGNTIYF
TRBV5-1,TRBJ2-7,TRBD1,many,TGCGCCAGCAGCACCGGGACAGGGGGTAACGAGCAGTACTTC,CASSTGTGGNEQYF
TRBV5-1,TRBJ1-1,-,many,TGCGCCAGCAGCTTGTCCGGCAGCATGAACACTGAAGCTTTCTTT,CASSLSGSMNTEAFF
TRBV23-1,TRBJ2-7,-,many,TGCGCCAGATGCGGCGGTTCCTACGAGCAGTACTTC,CARCGGSYEQYF
TRBV5-6,TRBJ1-2,TRBD1,many,TGTGCCAGCAGCGGTGGACAGGGGGCCTACTATGGCTACACCTTC,CASSGGQGAYYGYTF
TRBV6-5,TRBJ2-5,-,-,TGTGCCAGCAGTTACTCGCCAGGGGAGACCCAGTACTTC,CASSYSPGETQYF
TRBV6-6,TRBJ2-3,-,few,TGTGCCAGCAATGGGGGTTCCGCCTTGGGTACGCAGTATTTT,CASNGGSALGTQYF
TRBV5-1,TRBJ2-7,TRBD1,many,TGCGCCAGCAGCATCCGGGACAGGGGGCACGAGCAGTACTTC,CASSIRDRGHEQYF
TRBV29-1,TRBJ2-3,TRBD2,-,TGCAGCGGCTCAGCGGGGGCGAGCACAGATACGCAGTATTTT,CSGSAGASTDTQYF
TRBV10-3,TRBJ1-5,-,many,TGTGCCACCTCGGGACAAATCAATCAGCCCCAGCATTTT,CATSGQINQPQHF
TRBV7-3,TRBJ2-1,TRBD1,few,TGTGCCAGCAGCCTAAAACCCCTGGGACAGTCTGCCTACAATGAGCAGTTCTTC,CASSLKPLGQSAYNEQFF
TRBV12-3/TRBV12-4,TRBJ2-3,TRBD2,many,TGTGCCAGCAGTTCTGCGGGGGGCGCCCTGGATGATACGCAGTATTTT,CASSSAGGALDDTQYF
TRBV7-2,TRBJ2-5,-,many,TGTGCCAGCAGCCCTACAGCTCCAGGGACGGAGACCCAGTACTTC,CASSPTAPGTETQYF
TRBV20-1,TRBJ2-1,-,many,TGCAGTGCTGAACAGCACCGACTGAACAATGAGCAGTTCTTC,CSAEQHRLNNEQFF
TRBV28,TRBJ2-7,-,many,TGTGCCAGCAGAACCTCAGCAATCTACGAGCAGTACTTC,CASRTSAIYEQYF
TRBV7-9,TRBJ2-7,TRBD1,many,TGTGCCACCGTAGCAGGGGGCTCCTACGAGCAGTACTTC,CATVAGGSYEQYF